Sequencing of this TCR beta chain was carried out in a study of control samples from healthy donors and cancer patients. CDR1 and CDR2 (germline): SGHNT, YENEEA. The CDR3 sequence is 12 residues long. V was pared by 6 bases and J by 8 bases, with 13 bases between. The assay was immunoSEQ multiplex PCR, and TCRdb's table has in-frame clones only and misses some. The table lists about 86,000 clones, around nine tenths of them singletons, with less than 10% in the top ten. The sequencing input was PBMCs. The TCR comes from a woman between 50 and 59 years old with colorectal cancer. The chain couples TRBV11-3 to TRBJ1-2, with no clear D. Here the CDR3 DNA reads TGTGCCAGCAGGTCTCGTCCGGGAGGCTACACCTTC. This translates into CASRSRPGGYTF.